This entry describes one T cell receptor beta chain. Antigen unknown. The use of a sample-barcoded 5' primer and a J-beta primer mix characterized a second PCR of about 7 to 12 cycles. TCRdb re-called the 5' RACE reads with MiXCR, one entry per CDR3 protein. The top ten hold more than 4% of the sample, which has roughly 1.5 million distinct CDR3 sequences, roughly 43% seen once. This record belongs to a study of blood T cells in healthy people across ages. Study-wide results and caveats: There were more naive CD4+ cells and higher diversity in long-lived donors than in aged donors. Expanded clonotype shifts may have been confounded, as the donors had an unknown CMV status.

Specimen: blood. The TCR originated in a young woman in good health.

The CDR3 DNA reads TGCAGCGTGGGGCCCTTACTAGCGGGAGGGGGCTACGAGCAGTACTTC. This translates into CSVGPLLAGGGYEQYF. This rearrangement joins TRBV29-1 to TRBJ2-7; 13 bases match TRBD2. Germline assignment: CDR1 SQVTM and CDR2 ANQGSEA. This CDR3 region has 16 residues. J was trimmed by 3 bases and V by 6 bases; bases with no gene match: 11.